This TCR beta chain was retrieved from a study of vaccination and CD4 T cells after COVID-19. Background on the study: Control cultures were given a CEFX pool, an HIV-1 Nef pool, or no peptide.

Researchers used the Oncomine TCR Beta short-read assay to sequence DNA from cultured CD4+ T cells. TCRdb reprocessed the PCR reads via MiXCR and lists one record per CDR3 protein. The table shows 13,000 or so distinct CDR3 sequences, with under 65% occurring only once. Trimming left V 6 bases short and J 1 base short, with 9 bases between. This CDR3 has 13 residues. Germline assignment: CDR1 SGHAT and CDR2 FQNNGV. Study-wide results and caveats: Among reactive clones from convalescent patients, a median about 83% appeared only post-vaccination. The study examined relatively few convalescent patients and included no early post-infection timepoints.

The treatment was: approximately 9-day PBMC culture with coronavirus spike peptide pools or control peptides (ViraFEST assay). Negative selection purified CD4+ T cells after about 11 days of culture. Regarding this clonotype: Its antigen is unknown.

This sequence joins TRBV11-2 and TRBJ2-5; D call uncertain. The source material was CD4+ T cells from blood, cultured in vitro. This TCR was sampled from a human donor who had recovered from COVID-19. The CDR3 is CASRTNTQETQYF. The CDR3 DNA follows: TGTGCCAGCAGGACCAACACCCAAGAGACCCAGTACTTC.